This entry concerns a single T cell receptor beta chain. Original analysis: Amplifying reference gene primers gave estimates of nucleated cell counts. The repertoire was sequenced with immunoSEQ multiplex PCR; TCRdb's copy has only in-frame clones and lacks some. D and trimming were read from the DNA, whereas the V and J calls and clone size are those reported in that table. The sample contains approximately 120,000 clones, 86% of which appear only once. The sample belongs to a study of blood T cell repertoires in COVID-19. The sample taken for sequencing was peripheral blood. This clonotype was sampled from a human donor in a cohort sampled during active COVID-19.

The CDR3 here is CASSFHMDTQYF. As DNA, the CDR3 is TGTGCCAGCAGCTTCCACATGGATACGCAGTATTTT. V is TRBV7-2 and J is TRBJ2-3; D is ambiguous. CDR3 length: 12 residues. Trimming removed 3 bases at V and 6 bases at J, with 7 bases between. In germline, CDR1 is SGHTA, CDR2 FQGNSA. Drawing the rest from reference TRBV7-2 and TRBJ2-3, the complete variable domain is GAGVSQSPSNKVTEKGKDVELRCDPISGHTALYWYRQSLGQGLEFLIYFQGNSAPDKSGLPSDRFSAERTGGSVSTLTIQRTQQEDSAVYLCASSFHMDTQYFGPGTRLTVL.